The 6 T cell receptor beta chains below come from one sample, sequenced in a study of beta chain features in type 1 diabetes. Study-wide results and caveats: Shorter TCRB CDR3s, moderately but significantly so, were found in Type 1 diabetes patients in all four CD4+ subsets.

Expressed TCRB transcripts were sequenced after all isolated RNA was converted to cDNA. Produced via immunoSEQ multiplex PCR; TCRdb's table is partial and in-frame only. Of some 160,000 clones listed, about 9% are singletons. These receptors have no known antigen. Material: central memory CD4+ T cells from blood. The receptors derive from a woman younger than 30 with type 1 diabetes.

The chain is built from TRBV7-2 and TRBJ2-7; D is unclear. CDR3 length: 14 amino acids. Between the trimmed V and J ends, which lost 1 base and 2 bases, there was a span of 9 bases. Germline CDR1 SGHTA, CDR2 FQGNSA. The DNA for the CDR3 is TGTGCCAGCAGCTTAGACGGCGGCACCTACGAGCAGTACTTC. Encoded protein: CASSLDGGTYEQYF. Filled out from reference TRBV7-2 and TRBJ2-7, the complete variable domain reads GAGVSQSPSNKVTEKGKDVELRCDPISGHTALYWYRQSLGQGLEFLIYFQGNSAPDKSGLPSDRFSAERTGGSVSTLTIQRTQQEDSAVYLCASSLDGGTYEQYFGPGTRLTVT.

The chain is built from TRBV7-7 and TRBJ2-2; 9 nucleotides align to TRBD1. In germline, CDR1 is SSHAT, CDR2 FNYEAQ (reference sequence). V shed 10 bases and J 5 bases; nucleotides not matched to a gene: 8. This CDR3 is built from 14 residues. In nucleotides, the CDR3 is TGTGCCACAGTGGGGACAGGGACTACCGGGGAGCTGTTTTTT. The encoded protein is CATVGTGTTGELFF.

The chain recombines TRBV15 with TRBJ1-2, with unresolved D. The CDR3 spans 14 residues. CDR1 is LNHNV, CDR2 YYDKDF, per germline (reference sequence). Trimming stripped 0 bases from V and 8 bases from J, with 13 bases between. Here the CDR3 DNA reads TGTGCCACCAGCAGAGAGGCCGGGGTCGGGGGCTACACCTTC. Protein sequence: CATSREAGVGGYTF.

V gene TRBV7-9 combines with J gene TRBJ1-1, with 7 positions matching TRBD1. This CDR3 has 14 amino acids. Germline assignment: CDR1 SEHNR and CDR2 FQNEAQ (reference sequence). The V gene end was trimmed by 5 bases and the J gene end by 11 bases; junction bases not matched to a gene: 14. The CDR3 reads CASSPQGKGGYAFF. CDR3 nucleotides: TGTGCCAGCAGCCCACAGGGGAAGGGGGGCTATGCTTTCTTT. Drawing the rest from reference TRBV7-9 and TRBJ1-1, the complete variable domain is DTGVSQNPRHKITKRGQNVTFRCDPISEHNRLYWYRQTLGQGPEFLTYFQNEAQLEKSRLLSDRFSAERPKGSFSTLEIQRTEQGDSAMYLCASSPQGKGGYAFFGQGTRLTVV.

The rearrangement links TRBV5-8 to TRBJ2-5, with D maybe TRBD1 (5 bases). This CDR3 has 14 residues. Deletions cut 4 bases from V and 2 bases from J, with 12 bases between. Germline CDR1 is SGHTS and CDR2 is YDEGEE. The CDR3 coding sequence is TGTGCCAGCAGCATCAGGGTTGTTCAAGAGACCCAGTACTTC. Protein product: CASSIRVVQETQYF.

Only a few counts were recorded for this clone. This chain links TRBV11-3 with TRBJ2-7, with D unresolved. This CDR3 has 12 amino acids. Per germline, CDR1 SGHNT and CDR2 YENEEA. V was cut by 0 bases and J by 9 bases, with 9 bases left in between. The CDR3, as DNA: TGTGCCAGCAGCTTAGACCTACGTGTGCAGTACTTC. Amino acid sequence: CASSLDLRVQYF. Together with reference TRBV11-3 and TRBJ2-7, the CDR3 gives the full variable domain: EAGVVQSPRYKIIEKKQPVAFWCNPISGHNTLYWYLQNLGQGPELLIRYENEEAVDDSQLPKDRFSAERLKGVDSTLKIQPAELGDSAVYLCASSLDLRVQYFGPGTRLTVT.